This T cell receptor beta chain was found in a study of cytomegalovirus exposure and HLA in healthy donors. Findings and limits, study-wide: Later analysis demonstrated an association between a missense DCLRE1C variant and TCR beta V- and J-gene trimming.

V was pared by 4 bases and J by 5 bases, with 11 bases between. CDR1 KGHSH and CDR2 LQKENI come from the germline V gene. The CDR3 runs to 13 residues. Of note for this clone: Its antigen is not known.

60 Vbeta and 13 Jbeta primers were used in PCR. Clones were read by immunoSEQ multiplex PCR, and TCRdb kept only the in-frame ones, dropping some. The table records around 140,000 clones, roughly 79% of them present only once. The sequence came from a woman between 18 and 30 years old in good health and CMV-seronegative. The sequencing input was PBMCs. The genes are TRBV18 and TRBJ1-1; D unclear. The CDR3 region has the DNA TGTGCCAGCTCACTGGCTACGGGTACTGAAGCTTTCTTT. Amino acids: CASSLATGTEAFF. Drawing the rest from reference TRBV18 and TRBJ1-1, the complete variable domain is NAGVMQNPRHLVRRRGQEARLRCSPMKGHSHVYWYRQLPEEGLKFMVYLQKENIIDESGMPKERFSAEFPKEGPSILRIQQVVRGDSAAYFCASSLATGTEAFFGQGTRLTVV.